Listed here is a single T cell receptor beta chain. What it binds is unknown. V lost 4 bases to trimming and J lost 5 bases, with 9 bases between them. CDR3 length equals 12 residues. The V gene's germline CDR1 is SEHNR and CDR2 FQNEAQ (reference sequence). This sample was taken from a study of T cell repertoires in cytomegalovirus infection. MiXCR, applied by TCRdb to the reads, yields one record per CDR3 protein. The data contain about 920,000 distinct CDR3 sequences, roughly 31% of them singletons. Overall study results and limits: The cumulative frequency of public TCR beta families distinguished individuals who carried CMV together with the relevant HLA. There were HLA-C-restricted CMV-specific TCR beta clonotypes dominating the ex vivo response.

The receptor comes from a human donor in good health (CMV status not recorded). Some clones in this sample may be carry-over from other donors' samples. This material consisted of cultured CD8+ T cells from PBMCs, taken from culture after CMV antigen stimulation. The chain carries TRBV7-9 and TRBJ2-7, with unresolved D. CDR3 sequence: CASSSFGHEQYV. The CDR3 nucleotides read TGTGCCAGCAGCTCGTTCGGACACGAGCAGTACGTC.